What follows are 8 T cell receptor beta chains derived from one specimen sequenced in a study of cytomegalovirus exposure and HLA in healthy donors. Both 60 Vbeta primers and 13 Jbeta primers went into the PCR. Assay used: immunoSEQ multiplex PCR; TCRdb lists only in-frame clones, some missing. The sample lists 100,000 to 130,000 clones, around 77% occurring once. The sequenced material came from PBMCs. The receptors here all came from a male donor in good health and CMV-seronegative.

This clone was detected only a few times. This sequence joins TRBV4-1 and TRBJ1-4; 9 bases map to TRBD1. The CDR3 extends over 16 amino acids. With 2 bases clipped from V and 8 bases from J, the junction kept 9 bases outside the gene matches. Germline CDR1 MGHRA, CDR2 YSYEKL. The CDR3 DNA follows: TGCGCCAGCAGCCAACGGGGGGGACAGGGAGGGGAAAAACTGTTTTTT. This translates into CASSQRGGQGGEKLFF.

The chain combines TRBV13 with TRBJ2-3; 11 nucleotides align to TRBD2. This CDR3 contains 15 residues. V was clipped by 6 bases and J by 0 bases; unmatched bases: 2. Germline CDR1 is PRHDT and CDR2 is FYEKMQ (reference sequence). The CDR3 reads CASSLAGGSTDTQYF. CDR3 nucleotide sequence: TGTGCCAGCAGTCTAGCGGGGGGTAGCACAGATACGCAGTATTTT.

The chain links TRBV27 to TRBJ2-3; TRBD2 might be the D (6 bases). The CDR3 contains 16 residues. The germline CDR1 and CDR2 sequences are MNHEY and SMNVEV (reference sequence). Trimming left V 2 bases short and J 2 bases short, with 14 bases between. The CDR3 spells CASSLEVGGFTDTQYF. CDR3 nucleotide sequence: TGTGCCAGCAGTTTAGAGGTGGGAGGATTCACAGATACGCAGTATTTT.

The chain carries TRBV7-6 and TRBJ2-7, with 7 bases lining up with TRBD1. Germline V CDR1 and CDR2: SGHVS, FNYEAQ. The ends lost 5 bases at V and 6 bases at J; junction bases unmatched: 4. This CDR3 spans 12 amino acids. The CDR3: CASSAQGSEQYF. CDR3 nucleotides: TGTGCCAGCAGCGCACAGGGGAGCGAGCAGTACTTC.

The chain combines TRBV7-7 with TRBJ2-2; D remains ambiguous. The germline CDR1 and CDR2 sequences are SSHAT and FNYEAQ (reference sequence). The V end was cut by 1 base, the J end by 1 base, with 7 bases between. The CDR3 covers 15 residues. The CDR3 here is CASSLGSGNTGELFF. CDR3 bases: TGTGCCAGCAGCTTAGGCAGTGGGAACACCGGGGAGCTGTTTTTT.

The rearrangement links TRBV2 to TRBJ2-2; TRBD1 matches 8 bases. This CDR3 region has 15 residues. Germline V gene lookup returns CDR1 SNHLY and CDR2 FYNNEI. V lost 6 bases, J lost 3 bases, and 6 bases stayed unmatched. The CDR3 loop reads CASRSGGSYTGELFF. The CDR3 DNA sequence: TGTGCCAGCAGGTCAGGGGGCTCGTACACCGGGGAGCTGTTTTTT.

In regard to this clone: The same CDR3 is also encoded by other DNA sequences in this sample. The V call is TRBV10-3, the J call TRBJ1-5; TRBD1 is a possible D gene (5 bases). The germline V and J ends were trimmed by 2 bases and 4 bases, with 9 bases remaining between them. The CDR3 is 14 residues long. Germline V CDR1 and CDR2: ENHRY, SYGVKD. The CDR3 nucleotides read TGTGCCATCAGTGAGCGGGGGGGGAATCAGCCCCAGCATTTT. This sequence encodes CAISERGGNQPQHF.

A remark on this clone: A junction boundary mismatches the germline segment, possibly from a read error. This chain links TRBV18 with TRBJ2-1; D gene uncertain. The CDR3 has 14 residues. Looked up from germline, CDR1 is KGHSH and CDR2 is LQKENI. The DNA for the CDR3 is TGTGCCAGCTCACCAGGGCCCTCCCACAATGAGCAGTTCTTC. Residues: CASSPGPSHNEQFF.